The rows below give T cell receptor beta chains drawn from one sample of a study of blood T cell repertoires in COVID-19. Some clones are missing from TCRdb's copy, which holds only in-frame ones; the method was immunoSEQ multiplex PCR. The sample has about 260,000 clones, around 82% seen once. Sequenced sample: peripheral blood. Source of these receptors: a woman aged 45-60 years who had recovered from COVID-19. CDR3s include the opening cysteine and the closing phenylalanine or tryptophan. The D gene is left open where the match is weak. A clone size is listed for some rows: how often the clone was seen (once, few, many), or a class if it is expanded.

d_gene: TRBD1; abundance: once; j_gene: TRBJ2-4; v_gene: TRBV7-2; CDR3aa: CASSLGGQGGMNIQYF; CDR3nt: TGTGCCAGCAGCTTAGGGGGACAGGGGGGAATGAACATTCAGTACTTC
d_gene: .; abundance: few; j_gene: TRBJ1-1; v_gene: TRBV28; CDR3aa: CASSANREFAEAFF; CDR3nt: TGTGCCAGCAGTGCGAACAGGGAATTCGCTGAAGCTTTCTTT
d_gene: TRBD1; abundance: .; j_gene: TRBJ1-4; v_gene: TRBV19; CDR3aa: CASSTWDRANEKLFF; CDR3nt: TGTGCCAGTAGTACCTGGGACAGGGCTAATGAAAAACTGTTTTTT
d_gene: .; abundance: .; j_gene: TRBJ1-1; v_gene: TRBV18; CDR3aa: CASSPPAGGYSTEAFF; CDR3nt: TGTGCCAGCTCACCACCGGCAGGAGGGTATAGCACTGAAGCTTTCTTT
d_gene: .; abundance: .; j_gene: TRBJ2-7; v_gene: TRBV19; CDR3aa: CASSMGSSPYEQYF; CDR3nt: TGTGCCAGTAGTATGGGCAGCTCCCCCTACGAGCAGTACTTC
d_gene: TRBD2; abundance: .; j_gene: TRBJ2-3; v_gene: TRBV6-1; CDR3aa: CASSDLGGGFSTDTQYF; CDR3nt: TGTGCCAGCAGTGACCTCGGGGGGGGCTTTTCAACAGATACGCAGTATTTT
d_gene: .; abundance: .; j_gene: TRBJ1-4; v_gene: TRBV18; CDR3aa: CASSLADREKLFF; CDR3nt: TGTGCCAGCTCACTGGCCGACAGGGAAAAACTGTTTTTT
d_gene: .; abundance: .; j_gene: TRBJ2-5; v_gene: TRBV6-5; CDR3aa: CATNWAGQQETQYF; CDR3nt: TGTGCCACCAATTGGGCGGGACAGCAAGAGACCCAGTACTTC
d_gene: .; abundance: .; j_gene: TRBJ1-2; v_gene: TRBV28; CDR3aa: CASWAGVSSGYTF; CDR3nt: TGTGCCAGTTGGGCCGGGGTTTCCAGTGGCTACACCTTC
d_gene: .; abundance: .; j_gene: TRBJ1-1; v_gene: TRBV15; CDR3aa: CATSRVWGGAFF; CDR3nt: TGTGCCACCAGCAGAGTTTGGGGGGGAGCTTTCTTT
d_gene: TRBD1; abundance: .; j_gene: TRBJ1-4; v_gene: TRBV15; CDR3aa: CATSRDKGAREKLFF; CDR3nt: TGTGCCACCAGCAGAGATAAGGGGGCTAGGGAAAAACTGTTTTTT
d_gene: TRBD1; abundance: .; j_gene: TRBJ2-4; v_gene: TRBV4-3; CDR3aa: CASSQDSGGAGFFGNIQYF; CDR3nt: TGCGCCAGCAGCCAGGACTCAGGGGGCGCAGGGTTTTTTGGAAACATTCAGTACTTC
d_gene: .; abundance: .; j_gene: TRBJ2-5; v_gene: TRBV30; CDR3aa: CAWSVLRETQYF; CDR3nt: TGTGCCTGGAGTGTACTCCGAGAGACCCAGTACTTC
d_gene: .; abundance: few; j_gene: TRBJ2-3; v_gene: TRBV4-3; CDR3aa: CASSQDRGGADTQYF; CDR3nt: TGCGCCAGCAGCCAAGATCGTGGGGGCGCAGATACGCAGTATTTT
d_gene: TRBD1; abundance: .; j_gene: TRBJ2-1; v_gene: TRBV6-5; CDR3aa: CASSYGGQGGNEQFF; CDR3nt: TGTGCCAGCAGTTACGGGGGACAGGGAGGCAATGAGCAGTTCTTC
d_gene: .; abundance: .; j_gene: TRBJ1-3; v_gene: TRBV18; CDR3aa: CASSPTREGNTIYF; CDR3nt: TGTGCCAGCTCACCGACACGTGAGGGAAACACCATATATTTT
d_gene: .; abundance: .; j_gene: TRBJ2-7; v_gene: TRBV3-1/TRBV3-2; CDR3aa: CASKNSPGPTYEQYF; CDR3nt: TGTGCCAGCAAGAATTCCCCAGGGCCGACCTACGAGCAGTACTTC
d_gene: TRBD2; abundance: .; j_gene: TRBJ2-3; v_gene: TRBV5-1; CDR3aa: CASSLTSGDTDTQYF; CDR3nt: TGCGCCAGCAGCTTGACTAGCGGGGACACAGATACGCAGTATTTT
d_gene: .; abundance: .; j_gene: TRBJ1-5; v_gene: TRBV11-2; CDR3aa: CASSLSEGQPQHF; CDR3nt: TGTGCCAGCAGCTTATCGGAGGGTCAGCCCCAGCATTTT
d_gene: TRBD2; abundance: .; j_gene: TRBJ2-7; v_gene: TRBV29-1; CDR3aa: CSVAGGLLGEQYF; CDR3nt: TGCAGCGTAGCGGGGGGACTCCTAGGCGAGCAGTACTTC
d_gene: TRBD1; abundance: .; j_gene: TRBJ2-5; v_gene: TRBV27; CDR3aa: CASSLLGTGKPETQYF; CDR3nt: TGTGCCAGCAGTTTATTAGGGACAGGGAAACCAGAGACCCAGTACTTC
d_gene: .; abundance: .; j_gene: TRBJ1-2; v_gene: TRBV6-1; CDR3aa: CASSEKPGQWGYTF; CDR3nt: TGTGCCAGCAGTGAAAAACCGGGACAATGGGGCTACACCTTC
d_gene: .; abundance: once; j_gene: TRBJ1-5; v_gene: TRBV29-1; CDR3aa: CSVGIGSSNQPQHF; CDR3nt: TGCAGCGTCGGGATAGGGAGTAGCAATCAGCCCCAGCATTTT
d_gene: .; abundance: .; j_gene: TRBJ1-6; v_gene: TRBV28; CDR3aa: CASSGHSYNSPLHF; CDR3nt: TGTGCCAGCAGTGGACACTCCTATAATTCACCCCTCCACTTT
d_gene: .; abundance: .; j_gene: TRBJ2-7; v_gene: TRBV10-3; CDR3aa: CAISFDRPYEQYF; CDR3nt: TGTGCCATCAGTTTTGACAGACCCTACGAGCAGTACTTC
d_gene: TRBD1; abundance: .; j_gene: TRBJ2-5; v_gene: TRBV7-3; CDR3aa: CASSRTGEETQYF; CDR3nt: TGTGCCAGCAGTCGGACAGGGGAAGAGACCCAGTACTTC
d_gene: TRBD1; abundance: .; j_gene: TRBJ1-2; v_gene: TRBV5-6; CDR3aa: CASSHPDRGGYGYTF; CDR3nt: TGTGCCAGCAGCCATCCTGACAGGGGCGGCTATGGCTACACCTTC
d_gene: TRBD2; abundance: .; j_gene: TRBJ2-1; v_gene: TRBV7-2; CDR3aa: CASGATSGQGNEQFF; CDR3nt: TGTGCCAGCGGCGCTACTAGCGGCCAGGGGAATGAGCAGTTCTTC
d_gene: .; abundance: .; j_gene: TRBJ2-7; v_gene: TRBV18; CDR3aa: CASSPGQTSYEQYF; CDR3nt: TGTGCCAGCTCACCTGGACAGACCTCCTACGAGCAGTACTTC